This TCR beta chain was obtained from a study of blood T cell repertoires in COVID-19. About the research overall: The analysed material was cDNA or gDNA that came from T cells, B-cell-depleted T cells, or PBMCs.

This CDR3 has 16 amino acids. Germline V gives CDR1 MDHEN, CDR2 SYDVKM. The trim removed 3 bases at V and 7 bases at J, leaving 10 bases unmatched. This table comes from immunoSEQ multiplex PCR, and its TCRdb copy is limited to in-frame clones, with some not included. The data show roughly 100,000 clones, with about 90% seen just once and more than 4.5% held by the top ten. V is TRBV28 and J is TRBJ2-1; 9 bases align to TRBD2. The sequenced sample consisted of peripheral blood. The receptor's source is a woman aged 45 to 65 with COVID-19, enrolled during active disease. The CDR3 is CASSLARAGGKNEQFF. DNA for the CDR3: TGTGCCAGCAGTTTGGCGCGAGCGGGGGGTAAAAATGAGCAGTTCTTC.